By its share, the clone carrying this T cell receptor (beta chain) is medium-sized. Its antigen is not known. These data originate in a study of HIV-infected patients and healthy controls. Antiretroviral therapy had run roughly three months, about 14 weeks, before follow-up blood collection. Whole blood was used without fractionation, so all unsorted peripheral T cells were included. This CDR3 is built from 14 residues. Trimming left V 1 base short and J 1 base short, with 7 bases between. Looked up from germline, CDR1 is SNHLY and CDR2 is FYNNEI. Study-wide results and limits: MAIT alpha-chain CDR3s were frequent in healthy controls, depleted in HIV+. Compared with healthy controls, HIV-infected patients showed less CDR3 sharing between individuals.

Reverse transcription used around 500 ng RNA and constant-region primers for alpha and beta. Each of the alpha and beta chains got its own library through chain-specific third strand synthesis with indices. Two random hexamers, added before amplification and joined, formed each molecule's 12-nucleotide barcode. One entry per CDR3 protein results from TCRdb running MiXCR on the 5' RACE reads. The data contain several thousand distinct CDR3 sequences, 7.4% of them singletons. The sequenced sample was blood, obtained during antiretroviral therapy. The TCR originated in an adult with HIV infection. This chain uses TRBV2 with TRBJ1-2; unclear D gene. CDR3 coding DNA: TGTGCCAGCAGTGAAGGTGGTTTTAACTATGGCTACACCTTC. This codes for CASSEGGFNYGYTF.